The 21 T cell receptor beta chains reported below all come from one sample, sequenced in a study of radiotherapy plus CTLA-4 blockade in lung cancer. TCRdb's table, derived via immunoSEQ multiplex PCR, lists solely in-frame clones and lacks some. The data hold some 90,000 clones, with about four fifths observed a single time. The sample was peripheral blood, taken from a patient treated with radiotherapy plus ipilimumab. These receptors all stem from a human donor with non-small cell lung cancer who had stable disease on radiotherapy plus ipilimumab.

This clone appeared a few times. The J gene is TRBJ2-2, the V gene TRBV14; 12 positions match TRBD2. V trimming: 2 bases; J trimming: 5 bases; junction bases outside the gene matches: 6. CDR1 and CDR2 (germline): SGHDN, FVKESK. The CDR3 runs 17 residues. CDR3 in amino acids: CASSQRGTSGLTGELFF. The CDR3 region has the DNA TGTGCCAGCAGCCAACGTGGGACTAGCGGGTTAACCGGGGAGCTGTTTTTT. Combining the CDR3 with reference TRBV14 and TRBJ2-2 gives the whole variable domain EAGVTQFPSHSVIEKGQTVTLRCDPISGHDNLYWYRRVMGKEIKFLLHFVKESKQDESGMPNNRFLAERTGGTYSTLKVQPAELEDSGVYFCASSQRGTSGLTGELFFGEGSRLTVL.

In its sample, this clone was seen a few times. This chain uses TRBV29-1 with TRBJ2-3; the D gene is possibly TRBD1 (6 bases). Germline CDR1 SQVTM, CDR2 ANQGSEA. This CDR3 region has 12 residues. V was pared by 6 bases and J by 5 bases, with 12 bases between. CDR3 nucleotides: TGCAGCGTAGGGGGTCGTATAGATACGCAGTATTTT. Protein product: CSVGGRIDTQYF.

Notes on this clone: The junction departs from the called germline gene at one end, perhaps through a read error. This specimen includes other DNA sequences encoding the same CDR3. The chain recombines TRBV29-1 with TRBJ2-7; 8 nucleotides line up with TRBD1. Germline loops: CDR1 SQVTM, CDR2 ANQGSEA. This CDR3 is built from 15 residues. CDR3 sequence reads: CSVSGTGQSSYEQYF. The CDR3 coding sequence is TGCAGCGTATCCGGGACAGGACAGAGCTCCTACGAGCAGTACTTT.

CDR3 amino acids: CASKGLRASLFEQFF. CDR3 DNA sequence: TGTGCCAGTAAGGGGCTCAGGGCAAGCCTATTTGAGCAGTTCTTC. The chain uses TRBV19 and TRBJ2-1; D is possibly TRBD1 (5 bases). The CDR3 is 15 residues long. Germline V lookup: CDR1 LNHDA, CDR2 SQIVND (reference sequence). The V and J ends lost 7 bases and 9 bases respectively, with 22 bases between them.

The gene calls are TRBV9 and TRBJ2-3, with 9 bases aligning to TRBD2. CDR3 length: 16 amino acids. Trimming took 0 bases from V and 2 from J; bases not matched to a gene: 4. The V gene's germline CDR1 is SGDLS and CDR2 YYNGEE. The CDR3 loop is CASSVAASGATDTQYF. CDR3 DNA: TGTGCCAGCAGCGTAGCCGCTAGCGGGGCCACAGATACGCAGTATTTT.

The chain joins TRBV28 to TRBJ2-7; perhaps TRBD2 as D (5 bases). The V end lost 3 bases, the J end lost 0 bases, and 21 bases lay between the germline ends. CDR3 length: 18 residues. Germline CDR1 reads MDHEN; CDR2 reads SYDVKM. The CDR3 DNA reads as TGTGCCAGCAGTTTGGGAATAGCGAGCCCTAGGAGCTCCTACGAGCAGTACTTC. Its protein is CASSLGIASPRSSYEQYF.

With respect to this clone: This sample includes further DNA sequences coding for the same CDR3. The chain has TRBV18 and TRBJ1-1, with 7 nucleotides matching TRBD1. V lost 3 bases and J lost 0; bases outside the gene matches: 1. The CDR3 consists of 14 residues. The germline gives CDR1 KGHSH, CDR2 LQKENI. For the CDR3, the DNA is TGTGCCAGCTCACCCGACAGGGTGAACACTGAAGCTTTCTTT. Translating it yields CASSPDRVNTEAFF. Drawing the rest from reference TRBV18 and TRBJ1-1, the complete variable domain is NAGVMQNPRHLVRRRGQEARLRCSPMKGHSHVYWYRQLPEEGLKFMVYLQKENIIDESGMPKERFSAEFPKEGPSILRIQQVVRGDSAAYFCASSPDRVNTEAFFGQGTRLTVV.

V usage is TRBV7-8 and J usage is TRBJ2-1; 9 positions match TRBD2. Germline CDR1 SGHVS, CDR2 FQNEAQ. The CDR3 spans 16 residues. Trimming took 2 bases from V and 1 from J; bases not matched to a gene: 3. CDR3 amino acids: CASSLSGGISYNEQFF. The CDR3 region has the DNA TGTGCCAGCAGCTTAAGCGGGGGGATATCCTACAATGAGCAGTTCTTC.

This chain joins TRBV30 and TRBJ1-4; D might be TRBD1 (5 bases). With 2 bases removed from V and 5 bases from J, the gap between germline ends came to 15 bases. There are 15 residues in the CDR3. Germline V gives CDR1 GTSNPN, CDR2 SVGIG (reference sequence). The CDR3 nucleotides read TGTGCCTGGAGTCCTGCGGGACGGAGCAATGAAAAACTGTTTTTT. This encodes CAWSPAGRSNEKLFF.

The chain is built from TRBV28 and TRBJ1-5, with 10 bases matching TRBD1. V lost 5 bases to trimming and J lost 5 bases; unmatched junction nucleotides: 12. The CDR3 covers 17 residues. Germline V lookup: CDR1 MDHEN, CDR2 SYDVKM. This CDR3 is CASSPPRWGQGYQPQHF. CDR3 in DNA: TGTGCCAGCAGTCCTCCTAGGTGGGGACAGGGGTATCAGCCCCAGCATTTT.

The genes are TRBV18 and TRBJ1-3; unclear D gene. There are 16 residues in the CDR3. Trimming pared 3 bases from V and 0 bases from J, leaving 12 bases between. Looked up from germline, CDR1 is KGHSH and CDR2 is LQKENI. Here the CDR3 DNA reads TGTGCCAGCTCACCCCCCGGGCGTCTCTCTGGAAACACCATATATTTT. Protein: CASSPPGRLSGNTIYF.

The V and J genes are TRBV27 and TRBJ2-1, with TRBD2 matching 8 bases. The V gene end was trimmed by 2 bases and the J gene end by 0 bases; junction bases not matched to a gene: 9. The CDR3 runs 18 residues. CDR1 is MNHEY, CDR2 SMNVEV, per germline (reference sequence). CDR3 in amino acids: CASSLPTSGQSSYNEQFF. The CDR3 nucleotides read TGTGCCAGCAGTTTACCCACTAGCGGCCAGAGCTCCTACAATGAGCAGTTCTTC.

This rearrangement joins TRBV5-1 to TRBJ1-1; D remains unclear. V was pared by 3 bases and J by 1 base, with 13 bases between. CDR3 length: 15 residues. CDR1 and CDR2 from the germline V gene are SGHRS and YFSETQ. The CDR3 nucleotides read TGCGCCAGCAGCTCGGACTGGGCCCCGAACACTGAAGCTTTCTTT. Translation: CASSSDWAPNTEAFF.

The CDR3 region has the DNA TGTGCCAGCAGCACCACCGGGACAGGGCAAGAGACCCAGTACTTC. As protein: CASSTTGTGQETQYF. The rearrangement joins TRBV13 to TRBJ2-5, with TRBD1 matching over 9 bases. The CDR3 loop spans 15 amino acids. Germline V gene sequence: CDR1 PRHDT, CDR2 FYEKMQ (reference sequence). The junction had 6 bases not matched to a gene; V was cut back by 5 bases and J by 2 bases.

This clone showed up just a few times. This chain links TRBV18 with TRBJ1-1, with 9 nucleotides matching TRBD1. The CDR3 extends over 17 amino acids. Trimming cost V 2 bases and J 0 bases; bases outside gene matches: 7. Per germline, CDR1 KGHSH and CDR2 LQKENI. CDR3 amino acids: CASSPGQGRRMNTEAFF. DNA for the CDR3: TGTGCCAGCTCACCAGGACAGGGGAGACGGATGAACACTGAAGCTTTCTTT.

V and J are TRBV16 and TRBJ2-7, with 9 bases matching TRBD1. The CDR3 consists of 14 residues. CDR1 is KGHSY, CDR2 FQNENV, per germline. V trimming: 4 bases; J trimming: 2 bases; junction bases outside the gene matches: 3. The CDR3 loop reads CASSRQGDTYEQYF. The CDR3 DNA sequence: TGTGCCAGCAGCCGACAGGGGGACACCTACGAGCAGTACTTC. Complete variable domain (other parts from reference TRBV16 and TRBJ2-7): GEEVAQTPKHLVRGEGQKAKLYCAPIKGHSYVFWYQQVLKNEFKFLISFQNENVFDETGMPKERFSAKCLPNSPCSLEIQATKLEDSAVYFCASSRQGDTYEQYFGPGTRLTVT.

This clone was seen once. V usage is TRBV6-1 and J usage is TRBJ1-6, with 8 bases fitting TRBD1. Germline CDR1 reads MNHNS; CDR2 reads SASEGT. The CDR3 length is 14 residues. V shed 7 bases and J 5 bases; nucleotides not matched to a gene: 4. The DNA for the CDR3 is TGTGCCAGCACCGCGACAGGGGATAATTCACCCCTCCACTTT. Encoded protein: CASTATGDNSPLHF.

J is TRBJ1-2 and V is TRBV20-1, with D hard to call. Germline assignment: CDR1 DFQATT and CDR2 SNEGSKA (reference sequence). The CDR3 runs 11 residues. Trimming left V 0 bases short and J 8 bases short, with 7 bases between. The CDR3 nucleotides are TGCAGTGCTAGAGATCGGCAGGGCTACACCTTC. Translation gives CSARDRQGYTF.

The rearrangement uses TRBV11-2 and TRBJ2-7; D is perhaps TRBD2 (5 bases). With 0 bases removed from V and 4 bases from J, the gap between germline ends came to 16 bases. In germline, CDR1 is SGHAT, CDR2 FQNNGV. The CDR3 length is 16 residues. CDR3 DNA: TGTGCCAGCAGCTTAGAAAGGACGGGGAACCGTTACGAGCAGTACTTC. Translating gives CASSLERTGNRYEQYF. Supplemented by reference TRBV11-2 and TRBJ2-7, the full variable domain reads EAGVAQSPRYKIIEKRQSVAFWCNPISGHATLYWYQQILGQGPKLLIQFQNNGVVDDSQLPKDRFSAERLKGVDSTLKIQPAKLEDSAVYLCASSLERTGNRYEQYFGPGTRLTVT.

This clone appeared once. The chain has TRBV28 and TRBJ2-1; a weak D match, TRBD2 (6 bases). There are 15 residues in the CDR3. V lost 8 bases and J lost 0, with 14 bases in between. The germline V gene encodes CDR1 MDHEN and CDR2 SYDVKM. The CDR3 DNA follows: TGTGCCAGCGCCATAGCGGCTAGCTCCTACAATGAGCAGTTCTTC. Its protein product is CASAIAASSYNEQFF.

CDR3 DNA sequence: TGTGCCAGCAGCTCCGACAGGAACACTGAAGCTTTCTTT. Translated, it gives CASSSDRNTEAFF. The chain recombines TRBV7-3 with TRBJ1-1, with a possible D match to TRBD1 (5 bases). Germline V gives CDR1 SGHTA, CDR2 FQGTGA. The CDR3 sequence is 13 residues long. V lost 4 bases and J 1 base, leaving 7 bases between the germline ends.